These 29 T cell receptor beta chains were all obtained from the same sample, sequenced in a study of cytomegalovirus exposure and HLA in healthy donors. It was with 60 Vbeta and 13 Jbeta primers that the PCR ran. Produced via immunoSEQ multiplex PCR; TCRdb's table is partial and in-frame only. The sample carries under 150,000 clones, roughly 9% recorded once. Sequenced material: PBMCs. These receptors all stem from a woman aged 35 to 49 in good health and CMV-seropositive.

This clone turned up a few times. This chain joins TRBV29-1 and TRBJ2-5, with unresolved D. V lost 5 bases to trimming and J lost 5 bases, with 12 bases between them. This CDR3 comprises 12 residues. The V gene's germline CDR1 is SQVTM and CDR2 ANQGSEA. The DNA for the CDR3 is TGCAGCGTTCTGAAGAACTTGGAGACCCAGTACTTC. It codes for CSVLKNLETQYF.

To note about this clone: Relative to the germline gene, one junction end is altered; a read error may explain this. The J gene is TRBJ1-2, the V gene TRBV2; no reliable D call. Germline lookup yields CDR1 SNHLY and CDR2 FYNNEI. The CDR3 runs to 11 residues. In nucleotides, the CDR3 is TGTGCCAGCAGTGAAGCGGGCAGCCGTCTATTC. Translation: CASSEAGSRLF.

This clone was found a few times. This sequence joins TRBV29-1 and TRBJ2-1; 10 bases are shared with TRBD1. The germline V gene encodes CDR1 SQVTM and CDR2 ANQGSEA. V lost 6 bases and J lost 10; bases outside the gene matches: 12. This CDR3 spans 14 amino acids. CDR3 coding DNA: TGCAGCGTGCGAGAGCCGGGACAGGGGTCCGAGCAGTTCTTC. Its protein is CSVREPGQGSEQFF.

This clone showed up just a few times. V is TRBV25-1 and J is TRBJ1-4; 9 bases are shared with TRBD1. The germline V gene has CDR1 MGHDK and CDR2 SYGVNS. This CDR3 is 16 amino acids long. The V segment lost 4 bases and the J segment 7 bases; nucleotides outside the gene matches: 10. The CDR3 loop reads CASSGDRVMGVEKLFF. CDR3 DNA sequence: TGTGCCAGCAGTGGGGACAGGGTAATGGGTGTTGAAAAACTGTTTTTT.

The chain couples TRBV5-1 to TRBJ2-5, with 8 bases lining up with TRBD2. CDR3 length: 14 residues. Germline CDR1 and CDR2: SGHRS and YFSETQ. The ends lost 4 bases at V and 5 bases at J; junction bases unmatched: 7. The DNA of the CDR3 is TGCGCCAGCAGCGGTTCGGGAGGGACGGAGACCCAGTACTTC. Its protein product is CASSGSGGTETQYF.

The chain employs TRBV5-5 and TRBJ1-1; the D is unclear. The V gene's germline CDR1 is SGHKS and CDR2 YYEKEE (reference sequence). This CDR3 is built from 18 residues. V shed 1 base and J shed 1 base, with 20 bases lying between them. DNA for the CDR3: TGTGCCAGCAGCTTGCGCCCCAAGACCGACCTAGAGAACACTGAAGCTTTCTTT. Translation: CASSLRPKTDLENTEAFF.

This clone appeared a few times. The chain is built from TRBV5-6 and TRBJ1-3, with 9 bases that match TRBD1. Germline V CDR1 and CDR2: SGHDT, YYEEEE. V lost 3 bases and J lost 3; bases outside the gene matches: 1. The CDR3 covers 14 residues. The CDR3 region has the DNA TGTGCCAGCAGCTGGGGACAGGGTGGAAACACCATATATTTT. It is translated as CASSWGQGGNTIYF.

Only a few counts were recorded for this clone. The J gene is TRBJ1-2, the V gene TRBV12-5, with a possible D match to TRBD1 (5 bases). Trimming pared 5 bases from V and 13 bases from J, leaving 14 bases between. This CDR3 spans 11 amino acids. Germline values: CDR1 LGHNT, CDR2 FRNRAP. CDR3 sequence: CASGTLRAGTF. The CDR3 region has the DNA TGTGCTAGTGGTACTCTCAGGGCTGGCACCTTC.

The chain is built from TRBV7-2 and TRBJ2-2; TRBD2 might be the D (6 bases). This CDR3 comprises 14 residues. V dropped 6 bases and J dropped 6 bases, with 14 bases sitting between them. CDR1 is SGHTA, CDR2 FQGNSA, per germline. The CDR3 loop reads CASSRGAGAGELFF. The CDR3 DNA reads TGTGCCAGCAGTCGCGGGGCGGGCGCCGGGGAGCTGTTTTTT.

The rearrangement links TRBV21-1 to TRBJ2-3; the table's D call, TRBD2, was not checked against the DNA. TRBV21-1 is listed as a pseudogene. This CDR3 is built from 16 residues. The CDR3 loop is CASSKRRPSDTDTQYF. The CDR3 nucleotides read TGTGCCAGCAGCAAAAGAAGGCCTAGCGACACAGATACGCAGTATTTT.

This clone was picked up a small number of times. V usage is TRBV15 and J usage is TRBJ2-7; 13 nucleotides match TRBD2. The ends lost 4 bases at V and 2 bases at J; junction bases unmatched: 5. The CDR3 spans 16 residues. The germline V gene encodes CDR1 LNHNV and CDR2 YYDKDF (reference sequence). The CDR3 sequence is CATSKKLAGGPYEQYF. CDR3 DNA sequence: TGTGCCACCAGCAAGAAACTAGCGGGGGGGCCCTACGAGCAGTACTTC.

This clone has a handful of counts. The gene calls are TRBV11-3 and TRBJ1-6; D unresolved. The CDR3 consists of 13 residues. The germline V gene encodes CDR1 SGHNT and CDR2 YENEEA. Trimming left V 4 bases short and J 4 bases short, with 5 bases between. This chain's CDR3 is CASSSGYNSPLHF. The CDR3 DNA reads TGTGCCAGCAGCTCAGGTTATAATTCACCCCTCCACTTT.

This clone was counted between two and nine times. The chain combines TRBV5-1 with TRBJ1-3, with 7 bases matching TRBD1. The trim removed 3 bases at V and 0 bases at J, leaving 6 bases unmatched. CDR1 is SGHRS, CDR2 YFSETQ, per germline. This CDR3 is built from 16 residues. The chain's CDR3 is CASSSTGLSSGNTIYF. Here the CDR3 DNA reads TGCGCCAGCAGCTCGACAGGGCTCAGCTCTGGAAACACCATATATTTT.

This clone showed up just a few times. The chain combines TRBV19 with TRBJ1-5; TRBD1 aligns across 8 bases. Germline V lookup: CDR1 LNHDA, CDR2 SQIVND (reference sequence). This CDR3 is built from 13 residues. V trimming: 10 bases; J trimming: 1 base; junction bases outside the gene matches: 3. CDR3 sequence reads: CATGDRSNQPQHF. CDR3 nucleotide sequence: TGTGCCACCGGGGACAGGAGCAATCAGCCCCAGCATTTT.

This clone appeared a few times. The chain joins TRBV7-8 to TRBJ2-1, with TRBD2 matching 10 bases. CDR3 length: 15 residues. V trimming: 2 bases; J trimming: 15 bases; junction bases outside the gene matches: 13. Germline V gene sequence: CDR1 SGHVS, CDR2 FQNEAQ. For the CDR3, the DNA is TGTGCCAGCAGCTTATTAGGTCTAGCGGGGGCGTCGAGGTTCTTC. Translating it yields CASSLLGLAGASRFF.

This clone was detected only a few times. This rearrangement joins TRBV19 to TRBJ1-6; D unclear. Trimming cost V 6 bases and J 6 bases, with 9 bases left between them. CDR3 length: 13 residues. The V gene's germline CDR1 is LNHDA and CDR2 SQIVND (reference sequence). This chain's CDR3 is CASSPGSNSPLHF. The CDR3 DNA follows: TGTGCCAGTAGCCCAGGAAGTAATTCACCCCTCCACTTT.

The CDR3 reads CASSPGTSGDTDTQYF. As DNA, the CDR3 is TGCGCCAGCAGCCCAGGGACTAGCGGGGATACAGATACGCAGTATTTT. V and J are TRBV5-1 and TRBJ2-3; 13 nucleotides match TRBD2. Germline V gene data show CDR1 as SGHRS and CDR2 as YFSETQ. The CDR3 is made up of 16 amino acids. The junction had 5 bases not matched to a gene; V was cut back by 4 bases and J by 3 bases.

This clone was observed a handful of times. The genes are TRBV7-9 and TRBJ1-2, with D perhaps TRBD1 (6 bases). V was cut by 5 bases and J by 4 bases, with 11 bases left in between. The CDR3 is 13 amino acids. The germline V gene encodes CDR1 SEHNR and CDR2 FQNEAQ (reference sequence). DNA for the CDR3: TGTGCCAGCAGCCCCGGACAGTCCTATGGCTACACCTTC. Translating gives CASSPGQSYGYTF.

The chain joins TRBV6-1 to TRBJ2-2; TRBD2 agrees at 11 bases. V was pared by 4 bases and J by 7 bases, with 2 bases of the junction left unmatched. CDR1 and CDR2 (germline): MNHNS, SASEGT. The CDR3 extends over 14 amino acids. CDR3 protein: CASSGGTSGGELFF. The CDR3 DNA is TGTGCCAGCAGTGGAGGGACTAGCGGCGGGGAGCTGTTTTTT.

This clone was observed a few times. This chain's CDR3 is CASSLAYREFSYEQYF. As DNA, the CDR3 is TGCGCCAGCAGCTTGGCATACAGGGAATTCTCCTACGAGCAGTACTTC. The genes are TRBV5-1 and TRBJ2-7; TRBD1 is a possible D gene (6 bases). From germline, CDR1 is SGHRS and CDR2 YFSETQ. Trimming removed 0 bases at V and 0 bases at J, with 13 bases between. The CDR3 has 16 residues.

The V and J genes are TRBV4-2 and TRBJ1-3; 7 bases align to TRBD1. Per germline, CDR1 LGHNA and CDR2 YNFKEQ. The CDR3 loop spans 16 amino acids. V shed 1 base, J shed 3 bases, and the junction held 6 bases outside the gene matches. CDR3 nucleotides: TGTGCCAGCAGCCAAGGAAGCGACAGGGTTGGAAACACCATATATTTT. Encoded protein: CASSQGSDRVGNTIYF.

This clone was observed a few times. The V call is TRBV6-5, the J call TRBJ2-1; 13 nucleotides align to TRBD2. V was clipped by 1 base and J by 14 bases; unmatched bases: 5. Looked up from germline, CDR1 is MNHEY and CDR2 is SVGAGI. This CDR3 region has 14 residues. CDR3 sequence: CASSYFGTSGAEFF. The CDR3 DNA sequence: TGTGCCAGCAGTTACTTCGGGACTAGCGGGGCGGAGTTCTTC.

As for this clone: Other nucleotide sequences in the sample specify the same CDR3. J is TRBJ2-1 and V is TRBV7-2, with unresolved D. V shed 1 base and J shed 8 bases, with 12 bases lying between them. CDR1 SGHTA and CDR2 FQGNSA come from the germline V gene. The length of the CDR3 is 14 residues. The CDR3 region is CASSLVVSSHEQFF. CDR3 DNA sequence: TGTGCCAGCAGCTTAGTAGTCTCGAGTCATGAGCAGTTCTTC.

This clone has a handful of counts. This chain uses TRBV7-2 with TRBJ1-1, with TRBD1 matching 8 bases. The J segment lost 8 bases and the V segment lost 5 bases, leaving 7 bases of the junction unmatched. Germline CDR1 SGHTA, CDR2 FQGNSA. The CDR3 loop spans 13 amino acids. This CDR3 is CASSMSRDREAFF. In nucleotides, the CDR3 is TGTGCCAGCAGCATGAGCCGGGACAGGGAAGCTTTCTTT.

The chain employs TRBV7-9 and TRBJ1-3, with TRBD1 as a possible D gene (5 bases). V was cut by 6 bases and J by 1 base, with 10 bases left in between. This CDR3 comprises 14 residues. CDR1 is SEHNR and CDR2 is FQNEAQ in the germline V gene (reference sequence). DNA for the CDR3: TGTGCCAGCAGATCGACAGAATCTGGAAACACCATATATTTT. Its translation is CASRSTESGNTIYF.

The chain joins TRBV5-1 to TRBJ2-2; a possible D gene is TRBD2 (5 bases). Trimming removed 4 bases at V and 5 bases at J, with 9 bases between. Germline-derived CDR1 and CDR2 are SGHRS and YFSETQ. The CDR3 contains 13 residues. CDR3 DNA: TGCGCCAGCAGCACGGGAAAGACCGGGGAGCTGTTTTTT. It codes for CASSTGKTGELFF.

This clone occurred a few times. In DNA form, the CDR3 reads TGTGCCAGCAGCTTAGATGGAGGGGTGAAAGAAGCTTTCTTT. This gives the protein CASSLDGGVKEAFF. The chain couples TRBV11-2 to TRBJ1-1; maybe TRBD1 (5 bases). The CDR3 has 14 amino acids. V was clipped by 0 bases and J by 8 bases, with 13 bases between them. Germline V lookup: CDR1 SGHAT, CDR2 FQNNGV.

The gene calls are TRBV10-1 and TRBJ2-1; TRBD2 might be the D (7 bases). The CDR3 runs to 14 residues. The V end was cut by 5 bases, the J end by 7 bases, with 15 bases between. Germline V gene lookup returns CDR1 WNHNN and CDR2 SYGVQD (reference sequence). The CDR3 is CASSRGGDQNEQFF. The CDR3 DNA reads as TGCGCCAGCAGTAGGGGGGGGGACCAAAATGAGCAGTTCTTC.

This clone was seen more than once but under ten times. The chain has TRBV7-2 and TRBJ1-4; D not certain. The germline CDR1 and CDR2 sequences are SGHTA and FQGNSA. V gave up 1 base and J gave up 7 bases, with 7 bases separating them. The CDR3 totals 13 residues. CDR3 sequence (DNA): TGTGCCAGCAGCTTAGACAGTTTTGAAAAACTGTTTTTT. Residues: CASSLDSFEKLFF.